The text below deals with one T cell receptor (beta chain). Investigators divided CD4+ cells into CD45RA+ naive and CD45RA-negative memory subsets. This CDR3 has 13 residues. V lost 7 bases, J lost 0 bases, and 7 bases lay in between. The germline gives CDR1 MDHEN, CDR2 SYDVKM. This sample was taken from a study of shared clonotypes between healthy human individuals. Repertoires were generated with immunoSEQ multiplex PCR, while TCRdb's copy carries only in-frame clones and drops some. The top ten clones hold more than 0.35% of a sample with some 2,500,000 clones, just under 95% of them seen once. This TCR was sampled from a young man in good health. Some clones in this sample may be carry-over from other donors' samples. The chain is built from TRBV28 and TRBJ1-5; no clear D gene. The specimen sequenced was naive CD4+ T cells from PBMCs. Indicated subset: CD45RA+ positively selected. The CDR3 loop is CASTSGSNQPQHF. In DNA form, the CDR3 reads TGTGCCAGCACCTCCGGTAGCAATCAGCCCCAGCATTTT.